This T cell receptor (beta chain) was found in a study of cytomegalovirus exposure and HLA in healthy donors. Healthy individuals who donated bone marrow served as the donors. The PCR used 60 Vbeta and 13 Jbeta primers. Sequencing was performed with immunoSEQ multiplex PCR; in TCRdb, only in-frame clones are kept and a portion is missing. The data show about 110,000 clones, with approximately 80% seen just once and about 5.3% held by the top ten. This CDR3 comprises 17 residues. CDR1 is LGHNT and CDR2 is FRNRAP in the germline V gene. Trimming at V came to 3 bases and at J to 3 bases, leaving 11 bases not matched to a gene.

The chain uses TRBV12-5 and TRBJ2-7; 10 bases align to TRBD2. The clonotype was recovered from a male donor in good health and CMV-seronegative. The sequencing input was PBMCs. CDR3 amino acids: CASGLESSTSGNYEQYF. DNA for the CDR3: TGTGCTAGTGGTTTAGAGAGTTCCACTAGCGGGAACTACGAGCAGTACTTC.